The table lists the clone carrying this T cell receptor (beta chain) with many counts. Its cognate antigen is unknown. The sample is drawn from a study of T cells after yellow fever vaccination. This CDR3 comprises 16 residues. The V and J ends lost 4 bases and 7 bases respectively, with 20 bases between them. Overall study results and limits: CD4 and CD8 compartments shared a small share of clonotypes. Post-booster repertoires again held most primary-vaccination clones (approximately 96% CD4, 88% CD8).

Production of TCR cDNA was by 5'RACE template switching, which also added a universal primer site and UMIs. Using its own MiXCR run on the 5' RACE reads, TCRdb lists one record per CDR3 protein. The sample has roughly 160,000 distinct CDR3 sequences; 7% to 10% are singletons. The chain carries TRBV12-3 or TRBV12-4 and TRBJ2-1; D gene uncertain. The starting material was CD8+ T cells sorted from PBMCs, obtained 45 days after the yellow fever booster vaccination. The clonotype comes from a man aged 18-30 years who received the YFV17D yellow fever vaccine. The CDR3, as DNA: TGTGCCAGCAGTTACTCCGGGCCGACCAGCCTTAATGAGCAGTTCTTC. Translating gives CASSYSGPTSLNEQFF.